Listed below are T cell receptor beta chains from one sample, sequenced in a study of regulatory T cells in long-lasting Graves disease. TCRdb analysed the multiplex PCR reads with MiXCR anew, one entry per CDR3 protein. The table lists hundreds of thousands of distinct CDR3 sequences, around an eighth of them singletons. The same sample was also studied in work on T cells in Graves' hyperthyroidism and ophthalmopathy.

Here the sequenced sample was peripheral blood mononuclear cells (PBMCs), taken at new diagnosis, from a patient treated with antithyroid drugs. These receptors came from a man between 25 and 39 years old with Graves disease. Each CDR3 is given with its conserved first and last residue. A D gene is named only where the DNA matches it firmly. Clone size, where shown, is once, few, many, or a class for clones that have expanded.

TRBJ2-1	TRBV18	.	many	CASSPPSVVAEQFF	TGTGCCAGCTCACCACCTAGTGTCGTGGCTGAGCAGTTCTTC
TRBJ2-2	TRBV20-1	TRBD2	many	CSARDRVAGVYSGELFF	TGCAGTGCTAGAGATAGGGTAGCGGGAGTTTATTCCGGGGAGCTGTTTTTT
TRBJ2-7	TRBV7-9	.	many	CASSFTHNEQYF	TGTGCCAGCAGCTTTACCCACAACGAGCAGTACTTC
TRBJ2-1	TRBV28	.	many	CASSRGLISDEQFF	TGTGCCAGCAGTCGGGGACTGATCTCGGATGAGCAGTTCTTC
TRBJ2-7	TRBV12-3/TRBV12-4	TRBD2	many	CASGAGGTTYEQYF	TGTGCCAGCGGGGCGGGGGGGACTACCTACGAGCAGTACTTC
TRBJ2-7	TRBV29-1	TRBD2	.	CSARRGSGMVQEQYF	TGCAGCGCCCGAAGAGGAAGCGGGATGGTGCAGGAGCAGTACTTC
TRBJ2-3	TRBV19	.	few	CASSIRGSPGEDTQYF	TGTGCCAGTAGTATCCGGGGCTCCCCCGGGGAGGATACGCAGTATTTT
TRBJ2-1	TRBV29-1	TRBD2	many	CSVEVSGSRNEQFF	TGCAGCGTTGAGGTTAGCGGGAGCCGCAATGAGCAGTTCTTC
TRBJ2-7	TRBV6-2/TRBV6-3	TRBD2	many	CASSESGDEQYF	TGTGCCAGCAGTGAAAGCGGGGACGAGCAGTACTTC
TRBJ2-7	TRBV2	TRBD2	many	CASSEDIAGEYEQYF	TGTGCCAGCAGTGAAGATATAGCGGGAGAATACGAGCAGTACTTC
TRBJ2-1	TRBV11-2	TRBD2	many	CASSLVVRTSGYNEQFF	TGTGCCAGCAGCTTAGTTGTTCGGACTAGCGGCTACAATGAGCAGTTCTTC
TRBJ2-3	TRBV4-1	TRBD2	few	CASSQSKVLTSRQDTQYF	TGCGCCAGCAGCCAAAGTAAAGTCTTGACTAGCCGCCAGGATACGCAGTATTTT
TRBJ2-3	TRBV20-1	.	few	CSARRTRPTDTQYF	TGCAGTGCTAGAAGGACTCGACCTACAGATACGCAGTATTTT
TRBJ2-3	TRBV10-3	TRBD2	many	CAIRGTSGTDTQYF	TGTGCCATCAGAGGGACTAGCGGCACAGATACGCAGTATTTT
TRBJ1-4	TRBV6-1	.	many	CASRKDVGQQGYYEKLFF	TGTGCCAGCAGGAAGGACGTCGGGCAACAGGGTTATTATGAAAAACTGTTTTTT
TRBJ1-6	TRBV6-2/TRBV6-3	.	many	CASSYGGSSYNSPLHF	TGTGCCAGCAGTTATGGGGGCAGCTCCTATAATTCACCCCTCCACTTT
TRBJ2-7	TRBV20-1	.	.	CSASRIQQYF	TGCAGTGCTAGCAGGATTCAGCAGTACTTC
TRBJ2-3	TRBV20-1	TRBD2	many	CSARGTSGNTDTQYF	TGCAGTGCTAGAGGAACTAGCGGGAACACAGATACGCAGTATTTT
TRBJ2-7	TRBV19	TRBD2	.	CASSTSTSGSVYEQYF	TGTGCCAGTAGTACCTCCACTAGCGGGTCCGTCTACGAGCAGTACTTC
TRBJ2-3	TRBV29-1	.	many	CRQKDSLDTQYF	TGCAGACAGAAGGACTCCTTAGATACGCAGTATTTT
TRBJ2-7	TRBV5-1	.	many	CASSRGDGVYEQYF	TGCGCCAGCAGCCGGGGAGACGGAGTCTACGAGCAGTACTTC
TRBJ2-4	TRBV20-1	.	many	CSAMGSLDIQYF	TGCAGTGCTATGGGTAGCCTGGACATTCAGTACTTC
TRBJ2-2	TRBV6-1	.	many	CASSREEVPGELFF	TGTGCCAGCAGTCGAGAGGAAGTTCCCGGGGAGCTGTTTTTT
TRBJ1-1	TRBV11-2	.	many	CASSFAGSLNTEAFF	TGTGCCAGCAGCTTCGCGGGCAGCTTGAACACTGAAGCTTTCTTT
TRBJ2-3	TRBV20-1	.	many	CSAQSTSTDTQYF	TGCAGTGCGCAGAGCACTAGCACAGATACGCAGTATTTT
TRBJ2-3	TRBV29-1	TRBD1	many	CSVESGSGGSDTQYF	TGCAGCGTGGAGAGTGGGTCAGGGGGATCAGATACGCAGTATTTT
TRBJ1-2	TRBV18	TRBD1	.	CASSPPTPGTALSYTF	TGTGCCAGCTCACCACCGACCCCCGGGACAGCCTTGAGCTACACCTTC
TRBJ2-6	TRBV27	TRBD1	many	CASGRPGTGGSGANVLTF	TGTGCCAGCGGACGACCCGGGACAGGGGGCTCTGGGGCCAACGTCCTGACTTTC
TRBJ1-1	TRBV15	.	.	CATSTFGEAFF	TGTGCCACCAGCACTTTCGGTGAAGCTTTCTTT
TRBJ2-3	TRBV5-1	TRBD2	many	CASSPPGLAGTDTQYF	TGTGCCAGCTCACCTCCGGGACTAGCGGGCACAGATACGCAGTATTTT
TRBJ1-5	TRBV2	.	many	CASSVWGRGDQPQHF	TGTGCCAGCAGTGTATGGGGGCGAGGGGATCAGCCCCAGCATTTT
TRBJ2-5	TRBV9	.	many	CASSVIGSPDETQYF	TGTGCCAGCAGCGTAATCGGGTCCCCCGACGAGACCCAGTACTTC
TRBJ2-5	TRBV20-1	TRBD1	many	CSAHMGTGYGETQYF	TGCAGTGCCCACATGGGGACAGGGTACGGAGAGACCCAGTACTTC
TRBJ1-4	TRBV5-1	.	.	CASSPSGTTNEKLFF	TGCGCCAGCAGCCCCTCAGGCACAACTAATGAAAAACTGTTTTTT